This record looks at one T cell receptor (beta chain) sequence and its context. What it recognizes is unknown. This record belongs to a study of beta chain features in type 1 diabetes. Study-wide points: PCR might show a preference for shorter templates, equally across patients and controls.

CDR1 KGHSH and CDR2 LQKENI come from the germline V gene. The V gene end was trimmed by 3 bases and the J gene end by 2 bases; junction bases not matched to a gene: 6. This CDR3 spans 15 amino acids. Every isolated RNA sample was fully reverse transcribed, so sequencing captured expressed TCRB transcripts. Assay: immunoSEQ multiplex PCR; the TCRdb copy retains only in-frame clones and omits some. The table has under 950,000 clones, 17% seen once; the top ten hold roughly 0.025%. Every participating donor gave one draw, a heparinised blood sample averaging about 120 mL. The sample taken for sequencing was naive CD4+ T cells from blood. The rearrangement links TRBV18 to TRBJ2-7; TRBD1 matches 8 bases. The sequence came from a woman under 30 in good health. The DNA of the CDR3 is TGTGCCAGCTCACCGCGGGGACAGGCCACCTACGAGCAGTACTTC. Protein product: CASSPRGQATYEQYF. Complete variable domain (other parts from reference TRBV18 and TRBJ2-7): NAGVMQNPRHLVRRRGQEARLRCSPMKGHSHVYWYRQLPEEGLKFMVYLQKENIIDESGMPKERFSAEFPKEGPSILRIQQVVRGDSAAYFCASSPRGQATYEQYFGPGTRLTVT.